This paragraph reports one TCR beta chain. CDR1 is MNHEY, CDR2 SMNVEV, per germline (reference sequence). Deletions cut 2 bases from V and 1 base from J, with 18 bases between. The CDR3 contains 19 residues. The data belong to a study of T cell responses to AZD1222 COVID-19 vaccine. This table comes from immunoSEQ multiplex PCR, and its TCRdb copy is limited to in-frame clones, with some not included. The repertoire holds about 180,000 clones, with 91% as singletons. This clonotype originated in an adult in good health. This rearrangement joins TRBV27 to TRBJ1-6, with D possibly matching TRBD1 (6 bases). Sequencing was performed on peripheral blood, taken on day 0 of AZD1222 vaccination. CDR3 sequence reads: CASSLQGGVAFSYNSPLHF. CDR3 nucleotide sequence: TGTGCCAGCAGTTTACAAGGGGGGGTTGCGTTTTCCTATAATTCACCCCTCCACTTT.